This T cell receptor beta chain was sequenced for a study of OX40 agonist ivuxolimab in advanced cancers. Study as a whole: Patients got intravenous ivuxolimab at 0.01 to 10 mg/kg every 2 weeks.

In the case of this clone: The antigen is not known.

Patients were ruled out by autoimmune disease history or systemic immunosuppression. Study-level points and caveats: Compared with CD4+, CD8+ T cells on average had more expanded clones.

Produced via immunoSEQ multiplex PCR; TCRdb's table is partial and in-frame only. In the table there are around 76,000 clones, 70% to 90% of which are singletons. The CDR3 covers 11 residues. Trimming left V 4 bases short and J 4 bases short, with 5 bases between. Germline V CDR1 and CDR2: SGHAT, FQNNGV. The sequence derives from an adult with an advanced solid tumor such as melanoma, head and neck, liver or kidney cancer. The sequencing used CD4+ or CD8+ T cells sorted from blood, collected in a trial of the OX40 agonist ivuxolimab. V is TRBV11-2 and J is TRBJ2-7, with no clear D. DNA of the CDR3: TGTGCCAGCAGCTCTAGTTACGAGCAGTACTTC. It translates to CASSSSYEQYF.